This T cell receptor (beta chain) was recovered during a study of T cell repertoires in cytomegalovirus infection. Study-level findings and limits: The ex vivo response showed dominance by HLA-C-restricted CMV-specific TCR beta clonotypes.

This CDR3 has 14 amino acids. The ends lost 4 bases at V and 11 bases at J; junction bases unmatched: 9. Germline CDR1 LGHDT, CDR2 YNNKEL (reference sequence). MiXCR was run by TCRdb on the reads, yielding one entry per CDR3 protein. Of around 500,000 distinct CDR3 sequences in the sample, approximately 46% were seen once. With respect to this clonotype: Its antigen is unknown.

The chain combines TRBV3-1 with TRBJ2-2, with TRBD2 identical over 8 bases. The material was cultured PBMCs, obtained from culture after CMV antigen stimulation. The sequence was collected from a human donor in good health (CMV status not recorded). Some clones in this sample may be carry-over from other donors' samples. The CDR3 here is CASSPPAGVGELFF. CDR3 bases: TGTGCCAGCAGCCCCCCAGCGGGAGTGGGTGAGCTGTTTTTT.